This T cell receptor beta chain was sequenced during a study of shared clonotypes between healthy human individuals. This CDR3 is built from 11 residues. Between the trimmed V and J ends, which lost 4 bases and 8 bases, there was a span of 6 bases. Germline loops: CDR1 ENHRY, CDR2 SYGVKD. Sequencing used immunoSEQ multiplex PCR; TCRdb keeps in-frame clones, though not all of them. Here the sample spans about 1.5 million clones, around 97% being singletons. The TCR sequence derives from a man under 40 in good health. The sequencing input was naive CD4+ T cells sorted from blood. As for subset: CD45RA+ positively selected. The chain employs TRBV10-3 and TRBJ2-1; D is possibly TRBD1 (5 bases). DNA for the CDR3: TGTGCCATCAGTGTGACAGATGAGCAGTTCTTC. The encoded protein is CAISVTDEQFF.